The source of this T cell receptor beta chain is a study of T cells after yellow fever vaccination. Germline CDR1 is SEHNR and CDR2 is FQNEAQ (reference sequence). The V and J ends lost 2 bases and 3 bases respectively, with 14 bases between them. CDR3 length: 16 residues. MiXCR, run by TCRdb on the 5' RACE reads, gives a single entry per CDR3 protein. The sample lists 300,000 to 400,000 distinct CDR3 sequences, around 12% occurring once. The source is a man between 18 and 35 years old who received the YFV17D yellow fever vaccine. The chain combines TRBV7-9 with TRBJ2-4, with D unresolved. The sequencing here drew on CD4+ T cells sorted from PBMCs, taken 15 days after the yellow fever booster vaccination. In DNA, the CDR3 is TGTGCCAGCAGCTTATTACCCCGGTTAGGCAAAAACATTCAGTACTTC. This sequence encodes CASSLLPRLGKNIQYF. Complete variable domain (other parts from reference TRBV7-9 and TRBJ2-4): DTGVSQNPRHKITKRGQNVTFRCDPISEHNRLYWYRQTLGQGPEFLTYFQNEAQLEKSRLLSDRFSAERPKGSFSTLEIQRTEQGDSAMYLCASSLLPRLGKNIQYFGAGTRLSVL.